The rows below give T cell receptor beta chains drawn from one sample of a study of blood T cell repertoires in COVID-19. Data came from immunoSEQ multiplex PCR; TCRdb stores just in-frame clones and leaves some out. This table holds 200,000 to 250,000 clones, roughly 92% found once. Sequencing input: peripheral blood. These TCRs come from a man aged 60 to 75 with COVID-19, enrolled during active disease. Both conserved end residues are part of each CDR3. A D gene is named only where the DNA matches it firmly. The listing skips clone size in some rows; elsewhere it reads once, few, many or a size class.

v_gene,d_gene,j_gene,abundance,CDR3aa,CDR3nt
TRBV19,.,TRBJ1-3,.,CASSTLQGFGNTIYF,TGTGCCAGTAGTACGTTGCAGGGATTCGGAAACACCATATATTTT
TRBV7-9,TRBD1,TRBJ1-6,.,CASSGGQGGNNSPLHF,TGTGCCAGCAGCGGCGGACAGGGTGGGAATAATTCACCCCTCCACTTT
TRBV5-8,.,TRBJ1-5,.,CASSQYQGSGNQPQHF,TGTGCCAGCAGCCAGTACCAGGGTTCAGGCAATCAGCCCCAGCATTTT
TRBV5-4,TRBD1,TRBJ2-7,once,CASSPWTGGSYEQYF,TGTGCCAGCAGTCCTTGGACAGGGGGCTCCTACGAGCAGTACTTC
TRBV29-1,TRBD1,TRBJ2-1,.,CSAQTGVYNEQFF,TGCAGCGCACAGACAGGGGTTTACAATGAGCAGTTCTTC
TRBV28,TRBD1,TRBJ2-2,.,CASGATGTGNTGELFF,TGTGCCAGCGGTGCAACCGGGACAGGCAACACCGGGGAGCTGTTTTTT
TRBV2,.,TRBJ1-4,.,CASSETPEKLFF,TGTGCCAGCAGTGAGACACCTGAAAAACTGTTTTTT
TRBV15,.,TRBJ2-5,.,CATSRDRETQYF,TGTGCCACCAGCAGAGACCGAGAGACCCAGTACTTC
TRBV5-4,.,TRBJ1-6,.,CASSPLGGYNSPLHF,TGTGCCAGCAGCCCGTTAGGGGGCTATAATTCACCCCTCCACTTT
TRBV18,.,TRBJ2-3,.,CASSRQGGDTQYF,TGTGCCAGCTCACGCCAGGGCGGAGATACGCAGTATTTT
TRBV20-1,.,TRBJ1-1,.,CSARGNTEAFF,TGCAGTGCAAGGGGGAACACTGAAGCTTTCTTT
TRBV7-2,.,TRBJ1-5,.,CASSLALGQGNNQPQHF,TGTGCCAGCAGCTTAGCGCTGGGGCAGGGGAACAATCAGCCCCAGCATTTT
TRBV30,TRBD2,TRBJ2-1,few,CAWSRGSGRSSSYNEQFF,TGTGCCTGGAGTAGAGGTAGCGGGAGGTCGAGCTCCTACAATGAGCAGTTCTTC
TRBV5-4,TRBD1,TRBJ1-2,.,CASSRGQGWNYGYTF,TGTGCCAGCAGCAGAGGACAGGGATGGAACTATGGCTACACCTTC
TRBV25-1,TRBD2,TRBJ2-7,.,CASRASGSYEQYF,TGTGCCAGCAGGGCTAGCGGGAGCTACGAGCAGTACTTC
TRBV7-9,TRBD1,TRBJ1-5,once,CASRIDRVSNQPQHF,TGTGCCAGCAGGATTGACAGGGTCAGTAATCAGCCCCAGCATTTT
TRBV10-3,.,TRBJ1-5,.,CAISPNPGEPQHF,TGTGCCATCAGTCCTAACCCAGGTGAGCCCCAGCATTTT
TRBV29-1,.,TRBJ2-1,once,CSVGGGLEQFF,TGCAGCGTTGGGGGAGGACTTGAGCAGTTCTTC
TRBV7-2,.,TRBJ2-1,.,CASSRTENEQFF,TGTGCCAGCAGCCGGACAGAGAATGAGCAGTTCTTC
TRBV7-6,TRBD1,TRBJ2-2,once,CASSLGSGTGPTGELFF,TGTGCCAGCAGCTTAGGCTCCGGGACAGGGCCCACCGGGGAGCTGTTTTTT
TRBV5-4,.,TRBJ1-6,.,CASSLGGGFSHSPLHF,TGTGCCAGCAGCTTGGGCGGCGGTTTTTCGCATTCACCCCTCCACTTT
TRBV19,.,TRBJ1-1,.,CASSRGHMNTEAFF,TGTGCCAGTAGTAGGGGACATATGAACACTGAAGCTTTCTTT
TRBV15,.,TRBJ1-2,.,CATFSTGTQYGYTF,TGTGCCACCTTTTCAACCGGGACACAATATGGCTACACCTTC
TRBV28,.,TRBJ2-7,.,CASSPPRAYHYEQYF,TGTGCCAGCAGTCCTCCGAGGGCCTATCATTACGAGCAGTACTTC
TRBV5-4,.,TRBJ2-6,.,CASSLDSSGANVLTF,TGTGCCAGCAGCTTGGACAGCTCTGGGGCCAACGTCCTGACTTTC
TRBV5-1,.,TRBJ1-2,.,CASRLQTSNYGYTF,TGCGCCAGCAGATTACAGACCTCTAACTATGGCTACACCTTC